This T cell receptor (beta chain) is drawn from a study of blood T cells in healthy people across ages. The CDR3 totals 17 residues. Per germline, CDR1 MGHRA and CDR2 YSYEKL. With V trimmed by 7 bases and J by 3 bases, 14 bases remained unmatched. Alongside a J-beta primer mix, a sample-barcoded 5' primer served in a second PCR lasting about 6 to 12 cycles. A single record per CDR3 protein comes from TCRdb applying MiXCR to the 5' RACE reads. The sample has some 900,000 distinct CDR3 sequences, roughly 43% seen once. Of note for this clonotype: Antigen: not known.

Study-level points and caveats: Whereas aged donors had fewer naive CD4+ cells, long-lived donors had more of them and higher diversity. Roughly linearly, TCR beta diversity per million T cells fell as age increased.

Every donor gave 9 to 10 milliliters of peripheral blood. This TCR was recovered from a man under 40 in good health. This chain joins TRBV4-1 and TRBJ2-3, with 9 positions matching TRBD2. The sequenced sample consisted of blood. This CDR3 is CASNRLTGLAGTDTQYF. For the CDR3, the DNA is TGCGCCAGCAACCGGTTAACTGGGCTAGCGGGGACAGATACGCAGTATTTT.